This T cell receptor beta chain was documented in a study of graft-versus-host responses after intestinal transplantation (dated by TCRdb to the early 2020s). Notes on the research overall: Recipients received multivisceral, liver-intestinal, or isolated intestinal transplants. After intestinal transplantation, graft-versus-host and host-versus-graft alloreactive T cell clones were followed in the graft, circulation and bone marrow using bulk TCR-beta CDR3 sequencing. A cohort of about two dozen intestinal transplant recipients, including one retransplant, was enrolled, and a few patients lacking pretransplant specimens were excluded. To identify alloreactive clones, pre-transplant mixed lymphocyte reaction products were sequenced and compared with unstimulated pre-transplant donor and recipient T cells. Samples from three later patients were sequenced in-house on an Illumina MiSeq with MiXCR processing rather than by the commercial service. Donor T cell macrochimerism was defined as a peak of at least 4% donor T cells among recipient peripheral blood mononuclear cells. All recipients received anti-thymocyte globulin induction followed by maintenance tacrolimus and steroids for around 3 years.

Findings and caveats that apply to the study as a whole: The relatively low number and heterogeneity of intestinal transplant patients limited the conclusions. In the allografts of patients with donor T cell macrochimerism, GvH to HvG T cell clonal ratios were high. Early after transplant, peak levels of circulating GvH clones were found to be associated with declines in HvG clones. GvH clones were found in recipient bone marrow, and some of the GvH clones appeared earlier in ileal mucosa or blood, which is consistent with an intestinal mucosal origin.

Library construction relied on the immunoSEQ multiplex PCR assay. For most patients, genomic DNA was isolated using the Qiagen DNeasy Blood and Tissue Kit and was shipped frozen to Adaptive Biotechnologies for TCR sequencing. For most patients, high-throughput TCR-beta CDR3 sequencing of genomic DNA was performed by Adaptive Biotechnologies. Processing in the source paper ran as follows. TCR sequencing data for roughly 17 patients were retrieved from Adaptive's ImmunoSEQ software; three other patients were processed with MiXCR and VDJtools. To correct CD4 versus CD8 sorting errors, sequences present in both subsets at a frequency ratio below 5:1 were removed. CDR3 nucleotide sequences shared between donor and recipient were removed because their origin could not be assigned. To count as alloreactive, a clone needed at least 2-fold expansion over unstimulated cells and a minimum CFSE-low frequency of 0.002% (template counts) or 0.001% (read counts). Clones detected in sequenced pre-transplant spleen, lymph node, or MLR CFSE-low populations of the donor or recipient were defined as mappable. Cumulative frequency of alloreactive clones was calculated as a percentage of all sequences weighted by copy number. TCRdb re-hosts the immuneACCESS table, in-frame sequences only. Its copies lack some clones; in the studies checked, an unresolved V gene accounts for under half of them, and the cause for the rest is not known. V and J calls and clone size come straight from that table; D and trimming were deduced from the DNA. This sample is represented by around 90,000 clones; over 80% of them were singletons. The top ten clones comprise 0.45% to 0.55% of the sample.

As to this clone: Which antigen it targets is not known. Per-base qualities were not stored, and no clone one base away is much larger.

The sample's time point, from its label and the paper: cells obtained before transplantation from donor or recipient. CD3+CD4+ and CD3+CD8+ populations were FACS-sorted from unstimulated pre-transplant donor and recipient cells taken from spleen or lymph nodes. The source is a human donor who received an intestinal transplant. The material sequenced was unstimulated CD8+ T cells sorted from spleen or lymph node cells, taken before intestinal transplant.

The sequenced DNA: TGTGCCAGATCTACAGGGCTCTCCTACGAGCAGTACTTC. Its protein product is CARSTGLSYEQYF. The rearranged segments are TRBV2 and TRBJ2-7; tentative D gene TRBD1, with 6 bases matching. The germline V gene specifies SNHLY as CDR1 and FYNNEI as CDR2. V sheds 9 bases and J sheds 0 bases, leaving 12 bases between their ends. The CDR3 starts with the cysteine, ends with the phenylalanine, and has 13 residues. The CDR3 DNA has 39 bases and is translated from base 1.